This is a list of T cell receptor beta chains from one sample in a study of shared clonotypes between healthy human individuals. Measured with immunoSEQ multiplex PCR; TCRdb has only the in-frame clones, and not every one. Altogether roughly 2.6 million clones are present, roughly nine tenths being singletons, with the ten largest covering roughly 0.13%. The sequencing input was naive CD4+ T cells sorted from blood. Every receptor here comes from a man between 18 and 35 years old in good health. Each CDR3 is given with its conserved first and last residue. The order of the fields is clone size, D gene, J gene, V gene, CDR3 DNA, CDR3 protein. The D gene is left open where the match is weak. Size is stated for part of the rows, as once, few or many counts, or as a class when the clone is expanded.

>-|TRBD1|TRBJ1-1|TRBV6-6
TGTGCCAGCAGTTACTACCCGGGACAGGGGGCCCCTGAAGCTTTCTTT
CASSYYPGQGAPEAFF
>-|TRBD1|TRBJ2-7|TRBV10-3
TGTGCCATCAGTGGGGGGACAGGTCGTATAGACGAGCAGTACTTC
CAISGGTGRIDEQYF
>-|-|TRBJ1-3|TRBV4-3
TGCGCCAGCAGCCAGCAGTTGTCGACTGCTTACTCTGGAAACACCATATATTTT
CASSQQLSTAYSGNTIYF
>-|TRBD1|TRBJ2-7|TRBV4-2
TGTGCCAGCAGCCAATCTCAGACAGGGACGGCCTACGAGCAGTACTTC
CASSQSQTGTAYEQYF
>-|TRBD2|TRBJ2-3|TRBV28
TGTGCCAGCAGTTCAATGCGGGGGGGCTATTTT
CASSSMRGGYF
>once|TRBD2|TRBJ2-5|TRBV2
TGTGCCAGCAGTGAACTCGGCGGGAGGGGGGAGACCCAGTACTTC
CASSELGGRGETQYF
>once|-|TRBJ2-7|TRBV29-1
TGCAGCGTTGCGCAGGGAGGCGGCTACGAGCAGTACTTC
CSVAQGGGYEQYF
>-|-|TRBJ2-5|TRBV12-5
TGTGCTAGTGGTTTGGGGGCGGAGTACCAAGAGACCCAGTACTTC
CASGLGAEYQETQYF
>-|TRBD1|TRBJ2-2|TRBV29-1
TGCAGCGTTGGAGGGGGCAACACCGGGGAGCTGTTTTTT
CSVGGGNTGELFF
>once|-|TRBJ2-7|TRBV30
TGTGCCTGGAGTGTAGATTGGGAGCAGTACTTC
CAWSVDWEQYF
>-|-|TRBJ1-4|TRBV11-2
TGTGCCAGCAGCTTAGGGGGTGAAAAACTGTTTTTT
CASSLGGEKLFF
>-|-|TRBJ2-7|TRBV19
TGTGCCAGTAGAAGACAGGCATCCTACGAGCAGTACTTC
CASRRQASYEQYF
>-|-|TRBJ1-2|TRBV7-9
TGTGCCAGCAGCTTAAGGCCAGGGCATGGCTACACCTTC
CASSLRPGHGYTF
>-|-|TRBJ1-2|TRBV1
TGCACCAGCAGACAGAAGGGGCAGGGCTATGGCTACACCTTC
CTSRQKGQGYGYTF
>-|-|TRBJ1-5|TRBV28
TGTGCCAGCAGTCCCATCGGGAAGCCCCAGCATTTT
CASSPIGKPQHF
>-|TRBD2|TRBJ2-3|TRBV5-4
TGTGCCAGCAGCTCCTTTCTAGCGGGATTCACAGATACGCAGTATTTT
CASSSFLAGFTDTQYF
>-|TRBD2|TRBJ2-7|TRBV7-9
TGTGCCAGCAGCGTCTCAGCGGGAGGGCGGTACGAGCAGTACTTC
CASSVSAGGRYEQYF
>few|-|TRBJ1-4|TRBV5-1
TGCGCCAGCAGCTCTGCCGGGACGGGAAATGAAAAACTGTTTTTT
CASSSAGTGNEKLFF
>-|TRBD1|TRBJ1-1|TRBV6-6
TGTGCCAGCACCGATACACAGGGGATGGGCACTGAAGCTTTCTTT
CASTDTQGMGTEAFF
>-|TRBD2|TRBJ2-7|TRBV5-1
TGCGCCAGCAGCTCCGAAACGAGCGGGGGGACCCGGCAGTACTTC
CASSSETSGGTRQYF
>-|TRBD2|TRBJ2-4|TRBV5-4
TGTGCCAGCAGCTCCTGGGGGGCGGGGGGCCTCACGTCAGCCAAAAACATTCAGTACTTC
CASSSWGAGGLTSAKNIQYF
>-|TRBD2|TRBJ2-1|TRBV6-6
TGTGCCAGCAGTGGACTAGTCAATGAGCAGTTCTTC
CASSGLVNEQFF
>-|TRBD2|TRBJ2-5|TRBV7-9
TGTGCCAGCAGCTTTTATCGGACTAGCGGGAGGCAAGAGACCCAGTACTTC
CASSFYRTSGRQETQYF
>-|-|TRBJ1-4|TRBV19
TGTGCCAGTAGTATTTTCCGAGGGGAAAAACTGTTTTTT
CASSIFRGEKLFF
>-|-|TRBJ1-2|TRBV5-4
TGTGCCAGCAGCTTGGGCGGGGGCCAAGCTTATGGCTACACCTTC
CASSLGGGQAYGYTF
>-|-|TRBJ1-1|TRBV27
TGTGCCAGCTCTTACCCTGGGAACACTGAAGCTTTCTTT
CASSYPGNTEAFF
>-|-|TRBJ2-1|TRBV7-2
TGTGCCAGCAGTTGGACATTTTACAATGAGCAGTTCTTC
CASSWTFYNEQFF
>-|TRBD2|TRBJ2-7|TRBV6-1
TGTGCCAGCAGTGTTAGCGGGGTGGGGGAGCAGTACTTC
CASSVSGVGEQYF
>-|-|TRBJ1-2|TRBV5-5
TGTGCCAGCACCGCGGACGGGGCACGGGCCTATGGCTACACCTTC
CASTADGARAYGYTF
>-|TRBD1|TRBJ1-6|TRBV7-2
TGTGCCAGCAGCTTTACAGGGGTCAATTCACCCCTCCACTTT
CASSFTGVNSPLHF
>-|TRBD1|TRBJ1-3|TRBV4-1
TGCGCCAGCAGCCAAGATCCAGGGGGCACTGGAAACACCATATATTTT
CASSQDPGGTGNTIYF
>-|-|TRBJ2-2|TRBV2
TGTGCCAGCAGTTTTCACACCGGGGAGCTGTTTTTT
CASSFHTGELFF
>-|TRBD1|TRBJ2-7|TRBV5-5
TGTGCCAGCAGCTCCAAACAACAGGGGGCTCGCTACGAGCAGTACTTC
CASSSKQQGARYEQYF
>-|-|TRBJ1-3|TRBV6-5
TGTGCCAGCAGTCAGCCGTCCGGTGGAAACACCATATATTTT
CASSQPSGGNTIYF
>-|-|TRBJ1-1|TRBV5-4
TGTGCCAGCAGCCGACAGATTGACAGGCCCACTGAAGCTTTCTTT
CASSRQIDRPTEAFF
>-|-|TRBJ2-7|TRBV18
TGTGCCAGCTCACCACCGGCAGACGCCTACGAGCAGTACTTC
CASSPPADAYEQYF
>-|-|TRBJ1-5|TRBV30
TGTGCCTGGAGTAAGGATGGCAATCAGCCCCAGCATTTT
CAWSKDGNQPQHF
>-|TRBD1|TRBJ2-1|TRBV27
TGTGCCAGCAGCCTAGACAGGGGTTCCTACAATGAGCAGTTCTTC
CASSLDRGSYNEQFF
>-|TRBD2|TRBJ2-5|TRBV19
TGTGCCAGTAGTATGTTGGGGGGGGAGACCCAGTACTTC
CASSMLGGETQYF
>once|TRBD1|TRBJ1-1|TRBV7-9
TGTGCCAGCAGCTTACCAGGGGGAGAATACACTGAAGCTTTCTTT
CASSLPGGEYTEAFF
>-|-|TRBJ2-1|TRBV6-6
TGTGCCACCCAAGCGGTACGCGACAATGAGCAGTTCTTC
CATQAVRDNEQFF
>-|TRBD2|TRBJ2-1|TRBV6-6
TGTGCCAGCGCTAGCGGGAACAATGAGCAGTTCTTC
CASASGNNEQFF
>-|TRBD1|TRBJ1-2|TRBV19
TGTGCCAGTAGTCTATACACAGGGGGCGGCTATGGCTACACCTTC
CASSLYTGGGYGYTF
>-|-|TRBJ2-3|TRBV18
TGTGCCAGCTCACCAGGGGGAGATACGCAGTATTTT
CASSPGGDTQYF